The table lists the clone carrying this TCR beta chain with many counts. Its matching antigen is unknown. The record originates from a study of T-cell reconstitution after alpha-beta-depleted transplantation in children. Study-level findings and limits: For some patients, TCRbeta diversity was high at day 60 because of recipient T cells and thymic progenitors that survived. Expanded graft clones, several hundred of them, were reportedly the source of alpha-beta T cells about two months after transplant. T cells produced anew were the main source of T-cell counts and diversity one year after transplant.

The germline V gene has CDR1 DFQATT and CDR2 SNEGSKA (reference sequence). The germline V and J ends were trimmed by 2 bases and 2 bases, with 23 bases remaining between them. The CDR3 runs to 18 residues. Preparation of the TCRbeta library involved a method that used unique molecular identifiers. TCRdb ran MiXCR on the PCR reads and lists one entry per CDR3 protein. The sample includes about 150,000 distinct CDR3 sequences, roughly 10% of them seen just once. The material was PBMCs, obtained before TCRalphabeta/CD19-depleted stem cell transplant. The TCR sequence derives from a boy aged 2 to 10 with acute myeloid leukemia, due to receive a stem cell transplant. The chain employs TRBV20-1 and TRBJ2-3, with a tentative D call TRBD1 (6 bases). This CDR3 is CSARTSTGQLRYTDTQYF. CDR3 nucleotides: TGCAGTGCTAGAACTTCGACAGGTCAACTCCGATACACAGATACGCAGTATTTT.